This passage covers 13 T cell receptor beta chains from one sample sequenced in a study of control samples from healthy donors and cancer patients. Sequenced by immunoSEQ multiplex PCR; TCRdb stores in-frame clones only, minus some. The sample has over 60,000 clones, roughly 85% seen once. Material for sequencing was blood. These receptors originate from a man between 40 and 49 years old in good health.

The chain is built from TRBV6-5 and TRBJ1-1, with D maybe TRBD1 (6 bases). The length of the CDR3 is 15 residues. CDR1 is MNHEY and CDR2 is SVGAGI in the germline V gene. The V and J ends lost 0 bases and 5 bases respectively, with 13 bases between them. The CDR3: CASSYSHRVGTEAFF. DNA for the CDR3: TGTGCCAGCAGTTACTCCCACAGGGTAGGAACTGAAGCTTTCTTT.

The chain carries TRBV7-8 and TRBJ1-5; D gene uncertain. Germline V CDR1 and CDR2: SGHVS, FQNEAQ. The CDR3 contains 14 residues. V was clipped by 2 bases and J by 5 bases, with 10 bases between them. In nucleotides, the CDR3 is TGTGCCAGCAGCTTATTAGCGTCCGATCAGCCCCAGCATTTT. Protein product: CASSLLASDQPQHF.

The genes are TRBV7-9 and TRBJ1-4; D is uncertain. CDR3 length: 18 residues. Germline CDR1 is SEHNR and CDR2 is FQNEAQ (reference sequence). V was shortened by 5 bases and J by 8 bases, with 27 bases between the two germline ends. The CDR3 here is CASSQTGRTRPPGEKLFF. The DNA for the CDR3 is TGTGCCAGCAGCCAAACCGGGAGGACCCGACCTCCGGGCGAAAAACTGTTTTTT.

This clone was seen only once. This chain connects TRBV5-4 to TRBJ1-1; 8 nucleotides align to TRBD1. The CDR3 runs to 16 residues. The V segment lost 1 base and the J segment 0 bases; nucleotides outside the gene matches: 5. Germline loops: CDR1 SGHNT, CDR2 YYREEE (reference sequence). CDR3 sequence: CASSLPPGQVNTEAFF. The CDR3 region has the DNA TGTGCCAGCAGCTTGCCCCCGGGACAGGTGAACACTGAAGCTTTCTTT.

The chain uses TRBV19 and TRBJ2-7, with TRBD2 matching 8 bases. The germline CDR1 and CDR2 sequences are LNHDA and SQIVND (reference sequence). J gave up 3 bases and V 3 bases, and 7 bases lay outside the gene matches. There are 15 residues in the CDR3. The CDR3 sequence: CASSIGPGTSYEQYF. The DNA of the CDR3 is TGTGCCAGTAGTATTGGTCCCGGGACTAGCTACGAGCAGTACTTC.

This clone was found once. In DNA form, the CDR3 reads TGCGCCAGCAGCCAACGGACTAGCGGGAGCTCCTACAATGAGCAGTTCTTC. It specifies CASSQRTSGSSYNEQFF. The rearrangement links TRBV4-3 to TRBJ2-1; TRBD2 aligns across 13 bases. This CDR3 has 17 residues. Germline V gene lookup returns CDR1 LGHNA and CDR2 YSLEER. V lost 2 bases to trimming and J lost 0 bases; unmatched junction nucleotides: 1.

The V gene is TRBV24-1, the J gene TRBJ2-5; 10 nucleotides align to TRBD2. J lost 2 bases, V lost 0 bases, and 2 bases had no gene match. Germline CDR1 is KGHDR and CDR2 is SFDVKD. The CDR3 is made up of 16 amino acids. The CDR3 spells CATSDLTSGDQETQYF. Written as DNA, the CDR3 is TGTGCCACCAGTGATTTGACTAGCGGGGATCAAGAGACCCAGTACTTC.

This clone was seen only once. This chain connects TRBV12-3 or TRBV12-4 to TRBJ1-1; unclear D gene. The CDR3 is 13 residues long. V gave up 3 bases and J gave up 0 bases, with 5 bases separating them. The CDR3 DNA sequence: TGTGCCAGCAGTTTTGCGCTGAACACTGAAGCTTTCTTT. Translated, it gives CASSFALNTEAFF.

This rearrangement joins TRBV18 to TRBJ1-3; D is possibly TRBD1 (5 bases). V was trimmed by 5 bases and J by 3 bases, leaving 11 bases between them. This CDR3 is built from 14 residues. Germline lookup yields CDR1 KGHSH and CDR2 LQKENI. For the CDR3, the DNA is TGTGCCAGCTCATCGACAGTGGGTGGAAACACCATATATTTT. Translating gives CASSSTVGGNTIYF.

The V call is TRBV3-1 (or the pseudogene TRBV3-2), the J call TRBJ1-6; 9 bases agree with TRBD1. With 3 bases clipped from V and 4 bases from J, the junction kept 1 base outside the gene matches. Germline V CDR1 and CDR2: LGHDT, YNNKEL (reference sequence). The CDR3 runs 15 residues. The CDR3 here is CASSQDRGYNSPLHF. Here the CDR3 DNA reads TGTGCCAGCAGCCAGGACAGGGGATATAATTCACCCCTCCACTTT.

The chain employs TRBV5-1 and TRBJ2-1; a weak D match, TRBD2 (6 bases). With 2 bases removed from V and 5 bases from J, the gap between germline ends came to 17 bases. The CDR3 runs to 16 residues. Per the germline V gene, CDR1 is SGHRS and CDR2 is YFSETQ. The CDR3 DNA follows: TGCGCCAGCAGCTTTTTAATGACTAGACTCGACAATGAGCAGTTCTTC. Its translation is CASSFLMTRLDNEQFF.

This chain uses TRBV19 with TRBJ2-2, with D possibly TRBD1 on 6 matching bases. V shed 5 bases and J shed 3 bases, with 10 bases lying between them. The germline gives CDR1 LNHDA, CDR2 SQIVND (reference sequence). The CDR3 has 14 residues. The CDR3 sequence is CASSEQGYTGELFF. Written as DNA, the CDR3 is TGTGCCAGTAGTGAACAGGGTTACACCGGGGAGCTGTTTTTT.

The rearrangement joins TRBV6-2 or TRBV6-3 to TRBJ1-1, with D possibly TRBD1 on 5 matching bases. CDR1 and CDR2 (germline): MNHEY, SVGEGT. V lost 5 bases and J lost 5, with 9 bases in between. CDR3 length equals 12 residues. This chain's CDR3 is CASSADRTEAFF. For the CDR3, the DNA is TGTGCCAGCAGTGCCGACAGAACTGAAGCTTTCTTT.